This T cell receptor (beta chain) was sequenced in a study of cytomegalovirus exposure and HLA in healthy donors. Study-level background: Among the 400 or so donors who were genotyped, roughly 85% fell in the genetic ancestry cluster that is associated with self-reported Caucasian donors.

PCR involved 60 Vbeta and 13 Jbeta primers. The method was immunoSEQ multiplex PCR; TCRdb's version includes in-frame clones alone and lacks a portion of them. The data include 200,000 or so clones; the top ten clones carry 0.65% to 0.75%. The CDR3 has 11 amino acids. Germline V CDR1 and CDR2: ENHRY, SYGVKD. Study results and caveats: Compared with the roughly 700-donor mean, an Asian-associated ancestry cluster reportedly had fewer N-insertions, according to a later analysis. Reportedly, HLA-A and HLA-B alleles of most subjects were accurately predicted from TCR beta.

In the case of this clone: Its antigen is currently unknown. The junction shows a germline mismatch at one end, possibly a read error.

This clonotype was obtained from a boy between 10 and 17 years old in good health and CMV-seronegative. The chain couples TRBV10-3 to TRBJ1-4, with D possibly TRBD1 on 6 matching bases. Input material: PBMCs. CDR3 amino acids: CPTRGHEKLFF. In nucleotides, the CDR3 is TGCCCGACCAGGGGTCATGAAAAACTGTTTTTT.